Below, 21 T cell receptor beta chains from the same sample are listed, as sequenced in a study of persistence of HIV-infected CD4 T cells. Cells were stimulated with CMV-infected fibroblast lysates at 8 to 10 ug/mL. Sorting of responding CD4+ T cells relied on upregulated CD40 ligand together with CD69. For these TCRs, the target antigens are not known. The libraries were made with immunoSEQ version 4 in survey mode. Measured with immunoSEQ multiplex PCR; TCRdb has only the in-frame clones, and not every one. The sample yields 15,000 to 20,000 clones, approximately 64% seen once. The material was CD4+ T cells sorted from PBMCs after approximately 19-hour stimulation, obtained from a patient who received antiretroviral therapy. The receptors stem from an adult woman with HIV who was CMV-seropositive.

V is TRBV19 and J is TRBJ1-1, with 9 nucleotides matching TRBD1. Germline trimming cut 6 bases from V and 5 bases from J; bases unmatched to any gene: 10. CDR1 and CDR2 from the germline V gene are LNHDA and SQIVND (reference sequence). The CDR3 totals 15 residues. In DNA form, the CDR3 reads TGTGCCAGTAGGATAACGGGACAGGGAGGAACTGAAGCTTTCTTT. It yields the protein CASRITGQGGTEAFF.

This clone appeared a few times. This chain connects TRBV6-1 to TRBJ1-4; tentative D call: TRBD1 (6 bases). CDR1 MNHNS and CDR2 SASEGT come from the germline V gene. This CDR3 has 15 residues. V shed 0 bases and J shed 8 bases, with 13 bases lying between them. The DNA of the CDR3 is TGTGCCAGCAGTGAAGCGGGGGCGTCGGAAGAAAAACTGTTTTTT. Residues: CASSEAGASEEKLFF.

The genes are TRBV19 and TRBJ1-2; 9 bases are shared with TRBD1. V dropped 5 bases and J dropped 7; count of bases not matched to a gene: 11. CDR1 LNHDA and CDR2 SQIVND come from the germline V gene (reference sequence). The CDR3 extends over 15 amino acids. CDR3: CASSPYTGTGFGYTF. Here the CDR3 DNA reads TGTGCCAGTAGTCCGTATACCGGGACAGGGTTTGGCTACACCTTC.

The gene calls are TRBV5-6 and TRBJ2-1; 11 bases line up with TRBD2. The V gene end was trimmed by 3 bases and the J gene end by 0 bases; junction bases not matched to a gene: 8. Germline lookup yields CDR1 SGHDT and CDR2 YYEEEE. This CDR3 spans 18 amino acids. The DNA for the CDR3 is TGTGCCAGCAGCTCTACTAGCGGGGGACTCAGCTCCTACAATGAGCAGTTCTTC. Its translation: CASSSTSGGLSSYNEQFF. Full variable domain (missing parts from reference TRBV5-6 and TRBJ2-1): DAGVTQSPTHLIKTRGQQVTLRCSPKSGHDTVSWYQQALGQGPQFIFQYYEEEERQRGNFPDRFSGHQFPNYSSELNVNALLLGDSALYLCASSSTSGGLSSYNEQFFGPGTRLTVL.

The genes are TRBV7-2 and TRBJ1-2; D is perhaps TRBD1 (6 bases). Germline CDR1 and CDR2: SGHTA and FQGNSA. This CDR3 is built from 16 residues. V was trimmed by 3 bases and J by 8 bases, leaving 22 bases between them. The CDR3 coding sequence is TGTGCCAGCAGCTTCGCCGGGGTGGGGGCGCTCCGGGGCTACACCTTC. Translated: CASSFAGVGALRGYTF.

The rearrangement uses TRBV23-1 and TRBJ2-3; maybe TRBD1 (5 bases). TRBV23-1 is treated as an ORF (open reading frame) with a function not yet certain. CDR3 length equals 19 residues. The V and J ends lost 0 bases and 10 bases respectively, with 29 bases between them. CDR3 protein: CASSQSGQGCVNTQSAQYF. The CDR3 DNA reads as TGCGCCAGCAGTCAATCGGGGCAGGGTTGCGTTAATACACAATCCGCGCAGTATTTT.

V usage is TRBV9 and J usage is TRBJ1-1; TRBD1 is a possible D gene (5 bases). CDR1 SGDLS and CDR2 YYNGEE come from the germline V gene. Trimming removed 6 bases from V and 8 bases from J, with 20 bases in between. The CDR3 loop spans 14 amino acids. The CDR3 nucleotides are TGTGCCAGCACCAAACGGGGGGTAGAGGGAGAAGCTTTCTTT. Protein: CASTKRGVEGEAFF.

The chain recombines TRBV6-5 with TRBJ2-7; TRBD1 is a possible D gene (5 bases). The CDR3 consists of 14 residues. In germline, CDR1 is MNHEY, CDR2 SVGAGI. The ends were cut back, 7 bases at V and 2 bases at J, with 15 bases in the middle. CDR3 region: CASNLDQGAYEQYV. CDR3 sequence (DNA): TGTGCCAGCAACTTGGATCAGGGTGCCTACGAGCAGTACGTC.

CDR3 DNA: TGTGCCAGCGGACTAGCTGGGGGAGAGACCCAGTACTTC. This codes for CASGLAGGETQYF. The chain recombines TRBV7-3 with TRBJ2-5; 8 nucleotides align to TRBD2. The CDR3 runs 13 residues. The J segment lost 4 bases and the V segment lost 8 bases, leaving 6 bases of the junction unmatched. Germline V lookup: CDR1 SGHTA, CDR2 FQGTGA.

J is TRBJ2-3 and V is TRBV7-8; the match to TRBD1 covers 9 bases. CDR3 size: 12 residues. Germline V gene data show CDR1 as SGHVS and CDR2 as FQNEAQ. After removal of 3 bases from V and 10 bases from J, the junction contained 2 bases not matched to a gene. The CDR3 region is CASSLGQGPQYF. The CDR3, as DNA: TGTGCCAGCAGCTTGGGACAGGGCCCGCAGTATTTT.

The rearrangement uses TRBV19 and TRBJ2-7, with D perhaps TRBD1 (5 bases). Trimming took 1 base from V and 5 from J, leaving 15 bases between them. Germline loops: CDR1 LNHDA, CDR2 SQIVND (reference sequence). The CDR3 contains 15 residues. CDR3 DNA: TGTGCCAGTAGTATAGCCCAAGGGGCAGGGCACGAGCAGTACTTC. Protein: CASSIAQGAGHEQYF.

The chain carries TRBV6-5 and TRBJ1-4; 7 nucleotides align to TRBD1. V lost 4 bases to trimming and J lost 7 bases; unmatched junction nucleotides: 9. The CDR3 spans 15 residues. Germline assignment: CDR1 MNHEY and CDR2 SVGAGI. CDR3 protein: CASSSRRGHSEKLFF. The DNA of the CDR3 is TGTGCCAGCAGTTCCCGGAGGGGGCATAGTGAAAAACTGTTTTTT.

The chain has TRBV9 and TRBJ2-4; D gene unclear. Germline V gives CDR1 SGDLS, CDR2 YYNGEE. The CDR3 runs 13 residues. Trimming pared 0 bases from V and 6 bases from J, leaving 7 bases between. CDR3 protein: CASSVGVGNIQYF. In DNA, the CDR3 is TGTGCCAGCAGCGTAGGGGTCGGAAACATTCAGTACTTC.

This clone was seen a few times. CDR3 nucleotides: TGTGCCAGCAGCGTTCGACAGGGGAAACTAAGCGGAAACACCATATATTTT. It codes for CASSVRQGKLSGNTIYF. V and J are TRBV5-4 and TRBJ1-3; 8 nucleotides agree with TRBD1. This CDR3 comprises 17 residues. In germline, CDR1 is SGHNT, CDR2 YYREEE (reference sequence). V lost 4 bases, J lost 4 bases, and 13 bases stayed unmatched. Full variable domain (outside the CDR3, taken from reference TRBV5-4 and TRBJ1-3): ETGVTQSPTHLIKTRGQQVTLRCSSQSGHNTVSWYQQALGQGPQFIFQYYREEENGRGNFPPRFSGLQFPNYSSELNVNALELDDSALYLCASSVRQGKLSGNTIYFGEGSWLTVV.

The chain links TRBV3-1 (or the pseudogene TRBV3-2) to TRBJ1-1; no firm D call. V was trimmed by 4 bases and J by 1 base, leaving 7 bases between them. The CDR3 length is 13 residues. CDR1 LGHDT and CDR2 YNNKEL come from the germline V gene (reference sequence). The CDR3 bases are TGTGCCAGCAGCCGATGGGAGAACACTGAAGCTTTCTTT. Translated, it gives CASSRWENTEAFF.

The genes are TRBV19 and TRBJ1-5; possible D gene TRBD1, 6 bases. V lost 3 bases and J lost 2, with 14 bases in between. Germline-derived CDR1 and CDR2 are LNHDA and SQIVND (reference sequence). CDR3 length: 16 amino acids. CDR3 coding DNA: TGTGCCAGTAGTATCGGACAGTTCGGGGGCAATCAGCCCCAGCATTTT. It is translated as CASSIGQFGGNQPQHF.

The J gene is TRBJ1-5, the V gene TRBV27; D possibly corresponds to TRBD1 (6 bases). Trimming left V 5 bases short and J 2 bases short, with 16 bases between. The CDR3 has 16 residues. Germline V gene sequence: CDR1 MNHEY, CDR2 SMNVEV (reference sequence). Here the CDR3 reads CASSTTGTLGNQPQHF. The CDR3 DNA is TGTGCCAGCAGTACGACCGGGACACTTGGCAATCAGCCCCAGCATTTT.

A single count supports this clone. The J gene is TRBJ1-5, the V gene TRBV6-1; D not certain. V was pared by 1 base and J by 0 bases, with 4 bases between. The CDR3 has 14 residues. Germline V gene lookup returns CDR1 MNHNS and CDR2 SASEGT. CDR3 nucleotides: TGTGCCAGCAGTGAAGGGTATAGCAATCAGCCCCAGCATTTT. Residues: CASSEGYSNQPQHF.

This clone was picked up a small number of times. The V call is TRBV5-4, the J call TRBJ1-2; the D is unclear. Germline V CDR1 and CDR2: SGHNT, YYREEE (reference sequence). The CDR3 has 14 amino acids. V was clipped by 0 bases and J by 4 bases, with 10 bases between them. In nucleotides, the CDR3 is TGTGCCAGCAGCTTGGGGTGGCAGGCCTATGGCTACACCTTC. Amino acids: CASSLGWQAYGYTF.

The V call is TRBV27, the J call TRBJ1-1; 8 bases match TRBD1. V trimming: 4 bases; J trimming: 4 bases; junction bases outside the gene matches: 11. In germline, CDR1 is MNHEY, CDR2 SMNVEV (reference sequence). The CDR3 loop spans 16 amino acids. Here the CDR3 reads CASSWGRGLVSTEAFF. In DNA form, the CDR3 reads TGTGCCAGCAGTTGGGGCAGGGGGCTAGTGAGCACTGAAGCTTTCTTT.

The gene calls are TRBV5-4 and TRBJ2-3; 8 bases fit TRBD1. Looked up from germline, CDR1 is SGHNT and CDR2 is YYREEE (reference sequence). With V trimmed by 4 bases and J by 5 bases, 15 bases remained unmatched. This CDR3 has 17 residues. CDR3 bases: TGTGCCAGCAGCCTGGACAGGGACTTTACCGGAGTAGATACGCAGTATTTT. It translates to CASSLDRDFTGVDTQYF.